The 28 T cell receptor beta chains listed next were all sequenced from one sample in a study of identical twins. TCRdb independently ran MiXCR on the 5' RACE reads; one entry per CDR3 protein. The data show roughly 570,000 distinct CDR3 sequences, 7.5% to 10% seen once. This sample was also put to use in a study of yellow fever vaccine responses in identical twins.

The sample was PBMCs. The receptors were sampled from a woman between 18 and 29 years old in good health.

This clonotype has a count of ten or more. This chain connects TRBV28 to TRBJ2-3; 8 bases are shared with TRBD2. Unmatched junction bases numbered 12, after V lost 4 bases and J lost 3 bases. The CDR3 runs to 17 residues. The germline CDR1 and CDR2 sequences are MDHEN and SYDVKM. As DNA, the CDR3 is TGTGCCAGCAGTTCAATCCAGCGGGAGAGGTTGACAGATACGCAGTATTTT. Its protein product is CASSSIQRERLTDTQYF.

This clonotype was found many times. The gene calls are TRBV6-2 or TRBV6-3 and TRBJ2-5, with 7 positions matching TRBD1. CDR1 is MNHEY and CDR2 is SVGEGT in the germline V gene. The trim removed 7 bases at V and 4 bases at J, leaving 12 bases unmatched. The CDR3 has 15 residues. CDR3 in amino acids: CASTHSGTDVETQYF. The CDR3 DNA is TGTGCCAGCACCCATTCCGGGACAGACGTAGAGACCCAGTACTTC.

This clonotype was detected ten times or more. The CDR3 reads CASSFPTASPSSYEQYF. The CDR3 DNA reads as TGTGCCAGCAGTTTCCCAACGGCTTCCCCAAGCTCCTACGAGCAGTACTTC. The genes are TRBV28 and TRBJ2-7; the D is unclear. The CDR3 sequence is 17 residues long. Germline CDR1 MDHEN, CDR2 SYDVKM. V was pared by 3 bases and J by 0 bases, with 18 bases between.

V gene TRBV6-5 combines with J gene TRBJ2-3; maybe TRBD2 (7 bases). Germline loops: CDR1 MNHEY, CDR2 SVGAGI. This CDR3 is 16 amino acids long. V was shortened by 5 bases and J by 1 base, with 16 bases between the two germline ends. The chain's CDR3 is CASSNLGGAGTDTQYF. The CDR3 region has the DNA TGTGCCAGCAGTAACTTGGGGGGGGCTGGCACAGATACGCAGTATTTT.

The rearrangement uses TRBV2 and TRBJ2-4; TRBD2 aligns across 8 bases. Per germline, CDR1 SNHLY and CDR2 FYNNEI. Germline trimming cut 1 base from V and 8 bases from J; bases unmatched to any gene: 7. The CDR3 is 15 amino acids. The CDR3: CASSEEPAGDDIQYF. The CDR3 DNA is TGTGCCAGCAGTGAAGAGCCAGCGGGAGATGACATTCAGTACTTC.

This clonotype has more than one count but fewer than ten. The rearrangement joins TRBV7-2 to TRBJ2-1, with 7 bases lining up with TRBD1. J was trimmed by 10 bases and V by 1 base; bases with no gene match: 4. Germline CDR1 and CDR2: SGHTA and FQGNSA. The CDR3 covers 13 residues. In nucleotides, the CDR3 is TGTGCCAGCAGCTTAGAAGGGGGCCACGAGCAGTTCTTC. Translated, it gives CASSLEGGHEQFF. Based on the CDR3 plus reference TRBV7-2 and TRBJ2-1, the full variable domain is GAGVSQSPSNKVTEKGKDVELRCDPISGHTALYWYRQSLGQGLEFLIYFQGNSAPDKSGLPSDRFSAERTGGSVSTLTIQRTQQEDSAVYLCASSLEGGHEQFFGPGTRLTVL.

The V and J genes are TRBV30 and TRBJ2-1, with D possibly being TRBD2 (5 bases). V lost 0 bases, J lost 4 bases, and 13 bases lay in between. This CDR3 comprises 15 residues. Germline V gives CDR1 GTSNPN, CDR2 SVGIG (reference sequence). CDR3: CAWSVTAGEYNEQFF. CDR3 bases: TGTGCCTGGAGTGTAACGGCCGGGGAATACAATGAGCAGTTCTTC.

CDR3 DNA: TGCGCCAGCAGCTTGGCCATCGGGGTCTACAATGAGCAGTTCTTC. This translates into CASSLAIGVYNEQFF. The rearrangement links TRBV5-1 to TRBJ2-1; TRBD2 is a possible D gene (5 bases). From germline, CDR1 is SGHRS and CDR2 YFSETQ. The CDR3 loop spans 15 amino acids. V lost 0 bases, J lost 3 bases, and 10 bases lay in between.

The chain recombines TRBV5-6 with TRBJ2-1; 7 bases are shared with TRBD2. CDR1 and CDR2 (germline): SGHDT, YYEEEE. V lost 5 bases to trimming and J lost 8 bases; unmatched junction nucleotides: 10. The CDR3 has 14 amino acids. The CDR3 spells CASRLSGVRDEQFF. The CDR3 DNA is TGTGCCAGCAGACTAAGCGGGGTCAGGGATGAGCAGTTCTTC.

This clonotype has a single count. J is TRBJ2-2 and V is TRBV19, with TRBD2 matching over 7 bases. V lost 4 bases and J lost 8; bases outside the gene matches: 7. The CDR3 extends over 14 amino acids. CDR1 is LNHDA and CDR2 is SQIVND in the germline V gene (reference sequence). The CDR3 is CASSTGTISGELFF. DNA of the CDR3: TGTGCCAGTAGTACAGGGACTATTTCAGGGGAGCTGTTTTTT.

The gene calls are TRBV12-3 or TRBV12-4 and TRBJ2-6; TRBD2 agrees at 8 bases. The CDR3 has 17 residues. With 0 bases clipped from V and 3 bases from J, the junction kept 4 bases outside the gene matches. Written as DNA, the CDR3 is TGTGCCAGCAGTTTAGCGGCGGGGGGCGGTGGGGCCAACGTCCTGACTTTC. As protein: CASSLAAGGGGANVLTF.

The rearrangement uses TRBV14 and TRBJ2-1; D remains unclear. CDR3 length: 14 residues. The V end was cut by 3 bases, the J end by 3 bases, with 9 bases between. Looked up from germline, CDR1 is SGHDN and CDR2 is FVKESK. For the CDR3, the DNA is TGTGCCAGCAGCCATTACAATCACTACAATGAGCAGTTCTTC. Amino acids: CASSHYNHYNEQFF.

This clonotype was observed a handful of times. The V gene is TRBV6-5, the J gene TRBJ2-5, with D unresolved. The CDR3 is made up of 15 amino acids. V was pared by 1 base and J by 2 bases, with 11 bases between. CDR1 is MNHEY and CDR2 is SVGAGI in the germline V gene. The CDR3 DNA is TGTGCCAGCAGTTACTTTGGGGTGGGACAAGAGACCCAGTACTTC. It is translated as CASSYFGVGQETQYF.

This clonotype has just a few counts. The V and J genes are TRBV7-2 and TRBJ2-7; D is possibly TRBD1 (6 bases). There are 12 residues in the CDR3. Germline V CDR1 and CDR2: SGHTA, FQGNSA. Trimming took 5 bases from V and 9 from J, leaving 14 bases between them. DNA of the CDR3: TGTGCCAGCAGCCCGCGGACAGAAAGGCAGTACTTC. Translation: CASSPRTERQYF.

This clonotype was seen ten or more times. This rearrangement joins TRBV5-1 to TRBJ2-2; 8 bases map to TRBD1. V lost 4 bases and J lost 3; bases outside the gene matches: 5. The germline V gene encodes CDR1 SGHRS and CDR2 YFSETQ. The CDR3 length is 15 residues. For the CDR3, the DNA is TGCGCCAGCAGCATTAACAGGGGGGACACCGGGGAGCTGTTTTTT. As protein: CASSINRGDTGELFF.

V and J are TRBV4-1 and TRBJ2-1; tentative D call: TRBD2 (6 bases). Germline V gene lookup returns CDR1 MGHRA and CDR2 YSYEKL. Trimming took 3 bases from V and 0 from J, leaving 12 bases between them. CDR3 size: 16 residues. Here the CDR3 reads CASSHPGRGSYNEQFF. The CDR3 DNA follows: TGCGCCAGCAGCCACCCGGGGCGGGGCTCCTACAATGAGCAGTTCTTC.

V usage is TRBV28 and J usage is TRBJ2-3; TRBD2 might be the D (5 bases). The ends were cut back, 10 bases at V and 4 bases at J, with 18 bases in the middle. The CDR3 length is 14 residues. CDR1 is MDHEN and CDR2 is SYDVKM in the germline V gene. The CDR3 nucleotides are TGTGCCAAATTAAGCGGAAAAAGAGCAGATACGCAGTATTTT. Translating it yields CAKLSGKRADTQYF.

This clonotype has ten or more counts. The V call is TRBV7-2, the J call TRBJ2-3, with D maybe TRBD1 (6 bases). Deletions cut 5 bases from V and 10 bases from J, with 13 bases between. Germline V lookup: CDR1 SGHTA, CDR2 FQGNSA. The CDR3 spans 12 residues. This CDR3 is CASSHLQGAQYF. The CDR3 DNA reads as TGTGCCAGCAGCCATTTACAGGGAGCGCAGTATTTT.

In this sample, this clonotype turned up many times. This sequence joins TRBV7-9 and TRBJ2-1; perhaps TRBD2 as D (5 bases). The CDR3 runs to 16 residues. Germline assignment: CDR1 SEHNR and CDR2 FQNEAQ (reference sequence). V was pared by 2 bases and J by 12 bases, with 23 bases between. The CDR3 spells CASSLLGRTEASGQFF. As DNA, the CDR3 is TGTGCCAGCAGCTTATTAGGCCGGACGGAGGCCTCTGGGCAGTTCTTC.

This clonotype occurred many times. The CDR3 reads CASSYSVQYNEQFF. The CDR3 DNA reads as TGTGCCAGCAGTTACTCCGTCCAATACAATGAGCAGTTCTTC. V usage is TRBV6-5 and J usage is TRBJ2-1; D is uncertain. Germline-derived CDR1 and CDR2 are MNHEY and SVGAGI. Deletions cut 0 bases from V and 4 bases from J, with 7 bases between. This CDR3 spans 14 amino acids.

This clonotype was observed a handful of times. This rearrangement joins TRBV7-9 to TRBJ2-3; TRBD2 aligns across 11 bases. The CDR3 is made up of 17 amino acids. Germline V gene lookup returns CDR1 SEHNR and CDR2 FQNEAQ (reference sequence). After removal of 0 bases from V and 1 base from J, the junction contained 3 bases not matched to a gene. This chain's CDR3 is CASSLAGTSGRTDTQYF. In DNA, the CDR3 is TGTGCCAGCAGCTTAGCAGGGACTAGCGGCCGCACAGATACGCAGTATTTT.

This clonotype was observed a few times. CDR3 sequence: CATESALRGETQYF. CDR3 sequence (DNA): TGTGCCACCGAATCGGCGCTCCGGGGAGAGACCCAGTACTTC. The chain joins TRBV15 to TRBJ2-5; D is perhaps TRBD2 (5 bases). From germline, CDR1 is LNHNV and CDR2 YYDKDF (reference sequence). The CDR3 runs to 14 residues. Trimming removed 8 bases at V and 4 bases at J, with 17 bases between.

This clonotype was seen at least ten times. This chain connects TRBV29-1 to TRBJ2-1, with 7 bases fitting TRBD1. Germline V gene lookup returns CDR1 SQVTM and CDR2 ANQGSEA. After removal of 5 bases from V and 8 bases from J, the junction contained 9 bases not matched to a gene. The CDR3 totals 13 residues. CDR3 bases: TGCAGCGTTCCCCGCAGGGGGAAGTATGAGCAGTTCTTC. Protein product: CSVPRRGKYEQFF.

This clonotype was seen repeatedly, ten times or more. The chain employs TRBV12-3 or TRBV12-4 and TRBJ2-7; D not resolved. The CDR3 is 13 residues long. Between the trimmed V and J ends, which lost 3 bases and 0 bases, there was a span of 6 bases. CDR3 region: CASSFASSYEQYF. CDR3 nucleotides: TGTGCCAGCAGTTTCGCCAGCTCCTACGAGCAGTACTTC.

This clonotype was counted between two and nine times. This chain uses TRBV12-3 or TRBV12-4 with TRBJ2-7, with D possibly being TRBD1 or TRBD2 (5 bases each). The CDR3 covers 15 residues. Trimming cost V 2 bases and J 5 bases, with 16 bases left between them. CDR3 sequence: CASSLSPARGDEQYF. CDR3 nucleotide sequence: TGTGCCAGCAGTTTATCTCCCGCCCGAGGGGACGAGCAGTACTTC.

The chain uses TRBV4-3 and TRBJ2-1, with 7 bases matching TRBD1. Germline-derived CDR1 and CDR2 are LGHNA and YSLEER. J gave up 4 bases and V 0 bases, and 6 bases lay outside the gene matches. CDR3 length equals 16 residues. The CDR3 protein is CASSQDTGAPYNEQFF. The CDR3 DNA reads TGCGCCAGCAGCCAAGATACAGGGGCCCCTTACAATGAGCAGTTCTTC.

This chain connects TRBV27 to TRBJ2-1; TRBD1 matches at 10 bases. This CDR3 region has 16 residues. The trim removed 6 bases at V and 4 bases at J, leaving 9 bases unmatched. Per the germline V gene, CDR1 is MNHEY and CDR2 is SMNVEV (reference sequence). The CDR3 is CASSTGMDRGYNEQFF. The CDR3, as DNA: TGTGCCAGCAGCACGGGGATGGACAGGGGGTACAATGAGCAGTTCTTC.

This clonotype was seen at least ten times. The rearrangement links TRBV4-3 to TRBJ2-3; TRBD2 aligns across 9 bases. This CDR3 comprises 16 residues. CDR1 and CDR2 from the germline V gene are LGHNA and YSLEER. Trimming at V came to 0 bases and at J to 5 bases, leaving 6 bases not matched to a gene. Written as DNA, the CDR3 is TGCGCCAGCAGCCAAGATGGGCTAGCGGGACAAGATACGCAGTATTTT. It encodes CASSQDGLAGQDTQYF.